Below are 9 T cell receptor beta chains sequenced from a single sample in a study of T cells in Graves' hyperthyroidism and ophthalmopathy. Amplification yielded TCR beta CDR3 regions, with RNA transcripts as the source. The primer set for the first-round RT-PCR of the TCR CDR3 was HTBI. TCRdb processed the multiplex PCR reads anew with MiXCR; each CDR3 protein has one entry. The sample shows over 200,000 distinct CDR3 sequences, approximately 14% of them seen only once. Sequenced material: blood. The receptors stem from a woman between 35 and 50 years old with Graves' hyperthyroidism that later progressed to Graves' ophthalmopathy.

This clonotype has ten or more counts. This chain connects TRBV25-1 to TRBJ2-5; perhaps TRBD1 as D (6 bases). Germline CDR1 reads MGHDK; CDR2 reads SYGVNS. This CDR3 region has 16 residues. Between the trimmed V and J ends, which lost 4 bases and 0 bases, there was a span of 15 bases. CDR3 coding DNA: TGTGCCAGCAGTGCCCCGGGACACTTGTACCAAGAGACCCAGTACTTC. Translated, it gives CASSAPGHLYQETQYF. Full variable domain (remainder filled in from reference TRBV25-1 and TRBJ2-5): EADIYQTPRYLVIGTGKKITLECSQTMGHDKMYWYQQDPGMELHLIHYSYGVNSTEKGDLSSESTVSRIRTEHFPLTLESARPSHTSQYLCASSAPGHLYQETQYFGPGTRLLVL.

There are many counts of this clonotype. The CDR3 nucleotides are TGTGCCTGGGGGCTCGGACAGGTTAGGTTAAATGAGCAGTTCTTC. Encoded protein: CAWGLGQVRLNEQFF. The chain carries TRBV30 and TRBJ2-1; 7 bases are shared with TRBD1. CDR3 length: 15 amino acids. The V and J ends lost 5 bases and 7 bases, in that order; junction bases with no gene match: 14. Germline V gene lookup returns CDR1 GTSNPN and CDR2 SVGIG (reference sequence).

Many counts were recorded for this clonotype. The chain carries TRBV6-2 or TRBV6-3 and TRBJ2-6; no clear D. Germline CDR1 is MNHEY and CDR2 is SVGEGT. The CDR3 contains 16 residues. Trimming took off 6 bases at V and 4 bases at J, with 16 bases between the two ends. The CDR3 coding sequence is TGTGCCAGCAGCAACACTTTCTACTCCGGGGCCAACGTCCTGACTTTC. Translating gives CASSNTFYSGANVLTF.

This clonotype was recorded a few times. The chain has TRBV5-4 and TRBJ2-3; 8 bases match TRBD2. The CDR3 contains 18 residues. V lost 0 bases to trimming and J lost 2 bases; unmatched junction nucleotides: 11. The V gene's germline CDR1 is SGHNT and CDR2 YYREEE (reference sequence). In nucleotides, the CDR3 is TGTGCCAGCAGCTTGGGAGGGACTAGTAAATTATTCACAGATACGCAGTATTTT. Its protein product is CASSLGGTSKLFTDTQYF. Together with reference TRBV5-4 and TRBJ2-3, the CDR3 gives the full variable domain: ETGVTQSPTHLIKTRGQQVTLRCSSQSGHNTVSWYQQALGQGPQFIFQYYREEENGRGNFPPRFSGLQFPNYSSELNVNALELDDSALYLCASSLGGTSKLFTDTQYFGPGTRLTVL.

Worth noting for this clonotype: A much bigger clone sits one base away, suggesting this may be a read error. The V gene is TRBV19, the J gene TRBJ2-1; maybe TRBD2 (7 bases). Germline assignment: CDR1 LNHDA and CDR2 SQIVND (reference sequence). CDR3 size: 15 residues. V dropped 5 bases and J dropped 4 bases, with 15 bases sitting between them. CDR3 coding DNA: TGTGCCAGTAGTGCCTCAGCGGGGACATACAATGAGCAGTTCTTC. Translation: CASSASAGTYNEQFF.

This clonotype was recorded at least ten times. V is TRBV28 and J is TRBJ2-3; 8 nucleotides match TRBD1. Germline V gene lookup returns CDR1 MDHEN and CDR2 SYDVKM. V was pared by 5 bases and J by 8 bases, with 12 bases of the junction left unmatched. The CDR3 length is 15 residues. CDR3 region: CASSTSGTGGSTQYF. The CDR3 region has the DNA TGTGCCAGCAGTACTTCCGGGACAGGTGGAAGTACGCAGTATTTT.

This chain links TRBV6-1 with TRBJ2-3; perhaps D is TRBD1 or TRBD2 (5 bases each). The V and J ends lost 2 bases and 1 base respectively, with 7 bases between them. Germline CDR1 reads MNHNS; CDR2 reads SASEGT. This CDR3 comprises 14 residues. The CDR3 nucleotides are TGTGCCAGCAGTGAATGGGACGGCACAGATACGCAGTATTTT. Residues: CASSEWDGTDTQYF.

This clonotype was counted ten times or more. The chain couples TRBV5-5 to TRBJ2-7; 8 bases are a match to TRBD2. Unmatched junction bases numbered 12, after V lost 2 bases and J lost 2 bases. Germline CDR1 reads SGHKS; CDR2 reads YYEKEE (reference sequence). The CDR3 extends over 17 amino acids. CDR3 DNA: TGTGCCAGCAGCTTTGGTACCGGACGGGGGGGACCCTACGAGCAGTACTTC. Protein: CASSFGTGRGGPYEQYF. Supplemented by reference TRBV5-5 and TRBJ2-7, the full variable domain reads DAGVTQSPTHLIKTRGQQVTLRCSPISGHKSVSWYQQVLGQGPQFIFQYYEKEERGRGNFPDRFSARQFPNYSSELNVNALLLGDSALYLCASSFGTGRGGPYEQYFGPGTRLTVT.

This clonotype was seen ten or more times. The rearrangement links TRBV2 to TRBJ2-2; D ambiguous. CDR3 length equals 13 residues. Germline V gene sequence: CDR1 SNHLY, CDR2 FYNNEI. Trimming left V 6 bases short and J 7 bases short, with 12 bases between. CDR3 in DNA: TGTGCCAGCAGCCTTTCAGTACACGGGGAGCTGTTTTTT. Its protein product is CASSLSVHGELFF.